A single T cell receptor beta chain is shown here with its context. This specimen belongs to a study of blood T cell repertoires in COVID-19. Across the whole study: The United States, Italy and Spain were the sources of the acute and convalescent COVID-19 samples. In each case, the material was cDNA or gDNA derived from T cells, B-cell-depleted T cells, or PBMCs.

The CDR3 has 16 amino acids. Looked up from germline, CDR1 is MNHEY and CDR2 is SMNVEV (reference sequence). The V end lost 3 bases, the J end lost 6 bases, and 17 bases lay between the germline ends. It was during active infection that Seattle patients were enrolled and then longitudinally followed. Original data processing: Reference gene primer amplification gave nucleated cell count estimates. Libraries were prepared by immunoSEQ multiplex PCR; TCRdb keeps only in-frame clonotypes and omits some of them. That table supplies the V and J calls and clone size; D and trimming were determined from the DNA. Of about 340,000 clones in the sample, 88% were seen once.

V usage is TRBV27 and J usage is TRBJ2-2; weak D call: TRBD1 (5 bases). The material sequenced was peripheral blood. The source of this sequence is a woman between 65 and 79 years old with COVID-19, enrolled during active disease. The CDR3 DNA reads as TGTGCCAGCAGTTTTCAGGGCTCGCCGCGCGCCGGGGAGCTGTTTTTT. Translated: CASSFQGSPRAGELFF.